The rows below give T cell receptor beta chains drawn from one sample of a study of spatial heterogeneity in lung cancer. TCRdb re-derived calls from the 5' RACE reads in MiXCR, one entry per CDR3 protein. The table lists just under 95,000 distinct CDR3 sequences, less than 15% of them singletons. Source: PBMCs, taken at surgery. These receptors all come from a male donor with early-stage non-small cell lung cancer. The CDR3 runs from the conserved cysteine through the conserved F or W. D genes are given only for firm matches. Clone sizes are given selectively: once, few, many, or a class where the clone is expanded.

CDR3nt: TGCAGTGCTAGAGAGCCGGGGGATACGCAGTATTTT; CDR3aa: CSAREPGDTQYF; v_gene: TRBV20-1; j_gene: TRBJ2-3; len: 12; abundance: many; d_gene: -
CDR3nt: TGTGCCAGTAGTACATCTAGCGGGGGACACAATGAGCAGTTCTTC; CDR3aa: CASSTSSGGHNEQFF; v_gene: TRBV19; j_gene: TRBJ2-1; len: 15; abundance: few; d_gene: TRBD2
CDR3nt: TGTGCCACCAGGCCCACATCTGGGGCCAACGTCCTGACTTTC; CDR3aa: CATRPTSGANVLTF; v_gene: TRBV15; j_gene: TRBJ2-6; len: 14; abundance: many; d_gene: -
CDR3nt: TGTGCCAGCAGCACGGACAGGGAGAGCCAGCCCCAGCATTTT; CDR3aa: CASSTDRESQPQHF; v_gene: TRBV7-2; j_gene: TRBJ1-5; len: 14; abundance: few; d_gene: TRBD1
CDR3nt: TGTGCCAGCAGCTTAGCGAGCCAGCCCCAGCATTTT; CDR3aa: CASSLASQPQHF; v_gene: TRBV7-8; j_gene: TRBJ1-5; len: 12; abundance: -; d_gene: -
CDR3nt: TGTGCCAGCAGCGTAAGCGGGGAGACGGGTTTTGAGCAGTTCTTC; CDR3aa: CASSVSGETGFEQFF; v_gene: TRBV9; j_gene: TRBJ2-1; len: 15; abundance: few; d_gene: TRBD2
CDR3nt: TGTGCCAGCAGCCTAGCGGGAGATAGCACAGATACGCAGTATTTT; CDR3aa: CASSLAGDSTDTQYF; v_gene: TRBV2; j_gene: TRBJ2-3; len: 15; abundance: -; d_gene: TRBD2
CDR3nt: TGCGCCAGCAGCCCGGGAGACAGGGTCGAGTTCTACGAGCAGTACTTC; CDR3aa: CASSPGDRVEFYEQYF; v_gene: TRBV4-1; j_gene: TRBJ2-7; len: 16; abundance: few; d_gene: -
CDR3nt: TGTGCCAGCAGCCACCGGGACACCCATCAGCCCCAGCATTTT; CDR3aa: CASSHRDTHQPQHF; v_gene: TRBV7-8; j_gene: TRBJ1-5; len: 14; abundance: many; d_gene: -
CDR3nt: TGTGCCAGCAGCTTAGCGAGGACAGGGTTTCCACCCCTCCACTTT; CDR3aa: CASSLARTGFPPLHF; v_gene: TRBV7-8; j_gene: TRBJ1-6; len: 15; abundance: few; d_gene: TRBD1
CDR3nt: TGCGCCAGCAGCCGGGAGATTTCCTACAATGAGCAGTTCTTC; CDR3aa: CASSREISYNEQFF; v_gene: TRBV5-1; j_gene: TRBJ2-1; len: 14; abundance: -; d_gene: -
CDR3nt: TGTGCCAGCAGCCAGGGCCGCACAGATACGCAGTATTTT; CDR3aa: CASSQGRTDTQYF; v_gene: TRBV3-1; j_gene: TRBJ2-3; len: 13; abundance: many; d_gene: -
CDR3nt: TGCAGTGCTAGTCGGGACGAGCAGTACTTC; CDR3aa: CSASRDEQYF; v_gene: TRBV20-1; j_gene: TRBJ2-7; len: 10; abundance: few; d_gene: -
CDR3nt: TGTGCCAGCAGTTTAAACGTGGTCTACGAGCAGTACTTC; CDR3aa: CASSLNVVYEQYF; v_gene: TRBV12-3/TRBV12-4; j_gene: TRBJ2-7; len: 13; abundance: many; d_gene: -
CDR3nt: TGTGCCAGCAGCCTACCGGGACAGGGTTCCGGGGAGCAGTACTTC; CDR3aa: CASSLPGQGSGEQYF; v_gene: TRBV3-1; j_gene: TRBJ2-7; len: 15; abundance: -; d_gene: TRBD1
CDR3nt: TGTGCCAGCAGCTTCACTGCGAGGGGGATTGGAGAGACCCAGTACTTC; CDR3aa: CASSFTARGIGETQYF; v_gene: TRBV11-1; j_gene: TRBJ2-5; len: 16; abundance: many; d_gene: -
CDR3nt: TGTGCCAGCAGAGAGAATCAGCCCCAGCATTTT; CDR3aa: CASRENQPQHF; v_gene: TRBV6-1; j_gene: TRBJ1-5; len: 11; abundance: many; d_gene: -
CDR3nt: TGCAGCGCCGATCCGGCTGCACAAGAGACCCAGTACTTC; CDR3aa: CSADPAAQETQYF; v_gene: TRBV29-1; j_gene: TRBJ2-5; len: 13; abundance: many; d_gene: -
CDR3nt: TGTGCCAGCAGGGCTGGACTAGCGGGGGGCGAGCAGTACTTC; CDR3aa: CASRAGLAGGEQYF; v_gene: TRBV28; j_gene: TRBJ2-7; len: 14; abundance: many; d_gene: TRBD2
CDR3nt: TGTGCCAGCAGCTCGGGTAGAGTGGGAGACTACGAGCAGTACTTC; CDR3aa: CASSSGRVGDYEQYF; v_gene: TRBV7-8; j_gene: TRBJ2-7; len: 15; abundance: -; d_gene: -
CDR3nt: TGTGCCAGCAGGCAAGCGGCAACAAGCACAGATACGCAGTATTTT; CDR3aa: CASRQAATSTDTQYF; v_gene: TRBV2; j_gene: TRBJ2-3; len: 15; abundance: few; d_gene: -
CDR3nt: TGTGCCAGCAGCGCCGGGGGACAGCGATCCTACGAGCAGTACTTC; CDR3aa: CASSAGGQRSYEQYF; v_gene: TRBV7-9; j_gene: TRBJ2-7; len: 15; abundance: -; d_gene: -
CDR3nt: TGTGCCAGCAGACCTAATAGCGGGAGAGAGACCCAGTACTTC; CDR3aa: CASRPNSGRETQYF; v_gene: TRBV6-2/TRBV6-3; j_gene: TRBJ2-5; len: 14; abundance: many; d_gene: TRBD2
CDR3nt: TGTGCCAGCAGTTACGGGGCGACGGGAAGCAATCAGCCCCAGCATTTT; CDR3aa: CASSYGATGSNQPQHF; v_gene: TRBV6-6; j_gene: TRBJ1-5; len: 16; abundance: few; d_gene: -
CDR3nt: TGCAGCGTTGAATCGGGGACAGATACGCAGTATTTT; CDR3aa: CSVESGTDTQYF; v_gene: TRBV29-1; j_gene: TRBJ2-3; len: 12; abundance: few; d_gene: -
CDR3nt: TGCGCCAGCAGCCTCGCCGGGACAGGGGGTTACAATGAGCAGTTCTTC; CDR3aa: CASSLAGTGGYNEQFF; v_gene: TRBV4-3; j_gene: TRBJ2-1; len: 16; abundance: -; d_gene: TRBD1
CDR3nt: TGCGCCAGCAGCCAAGGAGACCTTAAGGAGCAGTACTTC; CDR3aa: CASSQGDLKEQYF; v_gene: TRBV4-3; j_gene: TRBJ2-7; len: 13; abundance: many; d_gene: -
CDR3nt: TGTGCCAGCAGCCAGAGAGGGACTAGCGGGAGTCGGACCTACGAGCAGTACTTC; CDR3aa: CASSQRGTSGSRTYEQYF; v_gene: TRBV7-2; j_gene: TRBJ2-7; len: 18; abundance: few; d_gene: TRBD2
CDR3nt: -; CDR3aa: CASTYAFGAGELFF; v_gene: TRBV7-9; j_gene: TRBJ2-2; len: 14; abundance: many; d_gene: -
CDR3nt: TGCAGTGCGCAGCCCGGGACAAAAGAGACCCAGTACTTC; CDR3aa: CSAQPGTKETQYF; v_gene: TRBV20-1; j_gene: TRBJ2-5; len: 13; abundance: few; d_gene: -
CDR3nt: TGCAGTGCTCCCGGCCGGACAGGGGGCAGGGAGCGGTACTTC; CDR3aa: CSAPGRTGGRERYF; v_gene: TRBV20-1; j_gene: TRBJ2-7; len: 14; abundance: -; d_gene: TRBD1
CDR3nt: TGTGCCAGCTCACCTCTAACCGGGTCCCAAGAGACCCAGTACTTC; CDR3aa: CASSPLTGSQETQYF; v_gene: TRBV18; j_gene: TRBJ2-5; len: 15; abundance: -; d_gene: -
CDR3nt: TGTGCCAGCTCTCCGACTAGCGGGAGGGCGATGGGTGAGCAGTTCTTC; CDR3aa: CASSPTSGRAMGEQFF; v_gene: TRBV18; j_gene: TRBJ2-1; len: 16; abundance: -; d_gene: TRBD2
CDR3nt: TGTGCCAGCAGCGTAGCCGGGACAGCCTACAATGAGCAGTTCTTC; CDR3aa: CASSVAGTAYNEQFF; v_gene: TRBV9; j_gene: TRBJ2-1; len: 15; abundance: many; d_gene: TRBD1
CDR3nt: TGTGCCAGCAGCTTAGGCCCTGGGGGGCCTGCCACTGAAGCTTTCTTT; CDR3aa: CASSLGPGGPATEAFF; v_gene: TRBV11-2; j_gene: TRBJ1-1; len: 16; abundance: -; d_gene: -
CDR3nt: TGTGCCACCAGCAGAGCGGCAGGTGAGCAGTTCTTC; CDR3aa: CATSRAAGEQFF; v_gene: TRBV15; j_gene: TRBJ2-1; len: 12; abundance: many; d_gene: -
CDR3nt: TGTGCCAGCGCCTCCTTCGCGACGGTAGGAAGGCATGAGCAGTTCTTC; CDR3aa: CASASFATVGRHEQFF; v_gene: TRBV6-2/TRBV6-3; j_gene: TRBJ2-1; len: 16; abundance: few; d_gene: -
CDR3nt: TGTGCCAGCAGCTTAGCTTCGGCAGTATCCTCTGGGGCCAACGTCCTGACTTTC; CDR3aa: CASSLASAVSSGANVLTF; v_gene: TRBV7-6; j_gene: TRBJ2-6; len: 18; abundance: many; d_gene: -
CDR3nt: TGTGCCAGCACCAAATATAGGTACGGAACCTACGAGCAGTACTTC; CDR3aa: CASTKYRYGTYEQYF; v_gene: TRBV5-6; j_gene: TRBJ2-7; len: 15; abundance: -; d_gene: -
CDR3nt: TGTGCCAGCTCTAGACGGCAAGCAGCTACAGGGGAAAGCTACGAGCAGTACTTC; CDR3aa: CASSRRQAATGESYEQYF; v_gene: TRBV6-5; j_gene: TRBJ2-7; len: 18; abundance: -; d_gene: TRBD1
CDR3nt: TGTGCCAGTAGTATCTTCTTCGGCAGGGGGCGAAGTACTGAAGCTTTCTTT; CDR3aa: CASSIFFGRGRSTEAFF; v_gene: TRBV19; j_gene: TRBJ1-1; len: 17; abundance: -; d_gene: TRBD1
CDR3nt: TGTGCCAGCAGTCGTCGTCGACCCACTGAAGCTTTCTTT; CDR3aa: CASSRRRPTEAFF; v_gene: TRBV28; j_gene: TRBJ1-1; len: 13; abundance: few; d_gene: -
CDR3nt: TGCAGTGCTAGAGATGGGGGGGACACCCAAGAGACCCAGTACTTC; CDR3aa: CSARDGGDTQETQYF; v_gene: TRBV20-1; j_gene: TRBJ2-5; len: 15; abundance: few; d_gene: -
CDR3nt: TGCGCCAGCAGCTCGACACAGGGAGTAAGTGGTGGCTACACCTTC; CDR3aa: CASSSTQGVSGGYTF; v_gene: TRBV5-1; j_gene: TRBJ1-2; len: 15; abundance: many; d_gene: -
CDR3nt: TGCAGTGCGATGAGCGGGGGTAGCACAGATACGCAGTATTTT; CDR3aa: CSAMSGGSTDTQYF; v_gene: TRBV20-1; j_gene: TRBJ2-3; len: 14; abundance: once; d_gene: TRBD2
CDR3nt: TGTGCCAGCAGTGGAGGGTTATACGAGCAGTACTTC; CDR3aa: CASSGGLYEQYF; v_gene: TRBV7-9; j_gene: TRBJ2-7; len: 12; abundance: many; d_gene: -
CDR3nt: TGCAGCGTTGCGTTTAGCGGGGGACGTCCAGATACGCAGTATTTT; CDR3aa: CSVAFSGGRPDTQYF; v_gene: TRBV29-1; j_gene: TRBJ2-3; len: 15; abundance: once; d_gene: TRBD2
CDR3nt: TGTGCCAGCAGCCTCCGGCCCTCTGGGGCCAACGTCCTGACTTTC; CDR3aa: CASSLRPSGANVLTF; v_gene: TRBV13; j_gene: TRBJ2-6; len: 15; abundance: -; d_gene: -
CDR3nt: TGCAGTGCTCGCATATCGGACAGGGTCGAGTACACTGAAGCTTTCTTT; CDR3aa: CSARISDRVEYTEAFF; v_gene: TRBV20-1; j_gene: TRBJ1-1; len: 16; abundance: -; d_gene: TRBD1
CDR3nt: TGTGCCAGCTCTCCGTCATCCTACAATGAGCAGTTCTTC; CDR3aa: CASSPSSYNEQFF; v_gene: TRBV6-5; j_gene: TRBJ2-1; len: 13; abundance: many; d_gene: -
CDR3nt: TGTGCCAGCACCAGGGGTAGCAATCAGCCCCAGCATTTT; CDR3aa: CASTRGSNQPQHF; v_gene: TRBV2; j_gene: TRBJ1-5; len: 13; abundance: many; d_gene: -
CDR3nt: TGCGCCAGCAGCTTGCATGGACAGGGCGGCTATGGCTACACCTTC; CDR3aa: CASSLHGQGGYGYTF; v_gene: TRBV5-1; j_gene: TRBJ1-2; len: 15; abundance: many; d_gene: TRBD1
CDR3nt: TGTGCCAGCAGTTACGGACAGAATGAGTACGAGCAGTACTTC; CDR3aa: CASSYGQNEYEQYF; v_gene: TRBV6-2/TRBV6-3; j_gene: TRBJ2-7; len: 14; abundance: many; d_gene: -
CDR3nt: TGCAGTGCCAGAGAGTTCCCCTATAATTCACCCCTCCACTTT; CDR3aa: CSAREFPYNSPLHF; v_gene: TRBV20-1; j_gene: TRBJ1-6; len: 14; abundance: few; d_gene: -